This record covers a single T cell receptor (beta chain). V dropped 3 bases and J dropped 8; count of bases not matched to a gene: 7. Germline V lookup: CDR1 SNHLY, CDR2 FYNNEI. The CDR3 spans 16 residues. Profiled with immunoSEQ multiplex PCR; TCRdb holds only in-frame clones, not every one. The table lists about 54,000 clones, more than 75% of them singletons. These data are taken from a study of blood T cell repertoires in COVID-19. The V gene is TRBV2, the J gene TRBJ2-1; 13 bases align to TRBD2. This receptor was identified in a man aged 35 to 55 with active COVID-19. The sample comprised peripheral blood. The DNA for the CDR3 is TGTGCCAGCAGTGAGGAAGGGACTAGCGGGATGGATGAGCAGTTCTTC. It translates to CASSEEGTSGMDEQFF.